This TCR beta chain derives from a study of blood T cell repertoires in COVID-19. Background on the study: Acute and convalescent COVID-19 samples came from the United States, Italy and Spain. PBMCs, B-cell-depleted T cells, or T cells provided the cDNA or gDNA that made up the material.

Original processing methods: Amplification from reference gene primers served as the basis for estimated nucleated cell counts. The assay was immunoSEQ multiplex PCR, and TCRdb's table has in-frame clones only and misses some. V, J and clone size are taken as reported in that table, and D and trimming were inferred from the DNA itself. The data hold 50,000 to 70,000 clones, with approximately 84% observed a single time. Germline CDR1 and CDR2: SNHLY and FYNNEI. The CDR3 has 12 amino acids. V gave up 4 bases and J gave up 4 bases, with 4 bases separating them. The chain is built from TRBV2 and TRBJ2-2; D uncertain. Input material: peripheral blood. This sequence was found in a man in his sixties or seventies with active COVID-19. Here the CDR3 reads CASSVFTGELFF. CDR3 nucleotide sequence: TGTGCCAGCAGTGTATTCACCGGGGAGCTGTTTTTT.